This entry concerns a single T cell receptor beta chain. Researchers ran the PCR with 60 Vbeta and 13 Jbeta primers. Using immunoSEQ multiplex PCR, the repertoire was profiled, and TCRdb retains in-frame clones only, with some absent. This sample has about 200,000 clones, with roughly 80% found just once. Germline V gene lookup returns CDR1 SGHNT and CDR2 YYREEE (reference sequence). The CDR3 length is 15 residues. The sample originates from a study of cytomegalovirus exposure and HLA in healthy donors. The specimen sequenced was PBMCs. The chain uses TRBV5-4 and TRBJ2-5, with TRBD1 matching over 8 bases. The end of the DNA is better explained by TRBJ2-7, so the J call may be wrong. This TCR was recovered from a man aged 30 to 39 in good health and CMV-seronegative. This CDR3 is CASSLGPDRAYEQYF. In nucleotides, the CDR3 is TGTGCCAGCAGCTTAGGTCCGGACAGGGCCTACGAGCAGTACTTC.